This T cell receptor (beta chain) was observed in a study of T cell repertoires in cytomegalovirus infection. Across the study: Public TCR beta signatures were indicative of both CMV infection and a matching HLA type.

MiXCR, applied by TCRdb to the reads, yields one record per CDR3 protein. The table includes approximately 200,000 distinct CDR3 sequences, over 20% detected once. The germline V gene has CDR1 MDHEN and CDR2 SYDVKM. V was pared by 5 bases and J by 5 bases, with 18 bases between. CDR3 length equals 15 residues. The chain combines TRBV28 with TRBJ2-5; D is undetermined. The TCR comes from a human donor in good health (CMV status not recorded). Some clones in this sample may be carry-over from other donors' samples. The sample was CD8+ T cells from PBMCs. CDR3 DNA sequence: TGTGCCAGCAGTCCCCGACAAGACGGCGTCGAGACCCAGTACTTC. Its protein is CASSPRQDGVETQYF. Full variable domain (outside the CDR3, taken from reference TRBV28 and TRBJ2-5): DVKVTQSSRYLVKRTGEKVFLECVQDMDHENMFWYRQDPGLGLRLIYFSYDVKMKEKGDIPEGYSVSREKKERFSLILESASTNQTSMYLCASSPRQDGVETQYFGPGTRLLVL.